Below, 22 T cell receptor beta chains from the same sample are listed, as sequenced in a study of T cell responses to AZD1222 COVID-19 vaccine. Sequencing was performed with immunoSEQ multiplex PCR; in TCRdb, only in-frame clones are kept and a portion is missing. The table lists about 140,000 clones, about 91% of them singletons. Sequences were derived from peripheral blood, sampled on day 0 of AZD1222 vaccination. The receptors derive from an adult in good health.

The gene calls are TRBV6-5 and TRBJ1-2; D gene uncertain. The V and J ends lost 2 bases and 8 bases respectively, with 12 bases between them. The V gene's germline CDR1 is MNHEY and CDR2 SVGAGI. This CDR3 is 13 amino acids long. Written as DNA, the CDR3 is TGTGCCAGCAGTTACATCCCGGGGAAGGGCTACACCTTC. Translation: CASSYIPGKGYTF.

The chain carries TRBV7-2 and TRBJ1-2; D possibly corresponds to TRBD1 (5 bases). Germline assignment: CDR1 SGHTA and CDR2 FQGNSA. The CDR3 is 14 amino acids. V lost 1 base and J lost 2, with 8 bases in between. Here the CDR3 DNA reads TGTGCCAGCAGCTTAGATCGGGGGAACTATGGCTACACCTTC. Residues: CASSLDRGNYGYTF. Based on the CDR3 plus reference TRBV7-2 and TRBJ1-2, the full variable domain is GAGVSQSPSNKVTEKGKDVELRCDPISGHTALYWYRQSLGQGLEFLIYFQGNSAPDKSGLPSDRFSAERTGGSVSTLTIQRTQQEDSAVYLCASSLDRGNYGYTFGSGTRLTVV.

This chain joins TRBV11-1 and TRBJ2-3; no clear D. The CDR3 has 16 residues. The germline CDR1 and CDR2 sequences are SGHAT and FQDESV (reference sequence). Trimming shortened V by 2 bases and J by 3 bases, and 15 bases separated the two germline ends. In DNA, the CDR3 is TGTGCCAGCAGCTTATCCTACCGCCCAAGGACAGATACGCAGTATTTT. It translates to CASSLSYRPRTDTQYF.

The genes are TRBV27 and TRBJ2-7; D might be TRBD2 (6 bases). This CDR3 region has 15 residues. CDR1 and CDR2 from the germline V gene are MNHEY and SMNVEV (reference sequence). V was clipped by 3 bases and J by 5 bases, with 17 bases between them. This CDR3 is CASSLAGTKAHEQYF. In DNA form, the CDR3 reads TGTGCCAGCAGTTTGGCGGGAACAAAGGCCCACGAGCAGTACTTC.

This clone was detected only once. The V call is TRBV7-2, the J call TRBJ1-2, with TRBD1 as a possible D gene (6 bases). Germline CDR1 SGHTA, CDR2 FQGNSA. V was shortened by 5 bases and J by 6 bases, with 19 bases between the two germline ends. The CDR3 covers 15 residues. The CDR3 loop reads CASSPRSSGANGYTF. CDR3 coding DNA: TGTGCCAGCAGCCCCAGATCCTCGGGGGCGAATGGCTACACCTTC.

The CDR3: CASSTLTGENYGYTF. The CDR3 DNA reads TGTGCCAGCAGCACATTGACAGGGGAGAACTATGGCTACACCTTC. This chain connects TRBV6-5 to TRBJ1-2; 8 nucleotides line up with TRBD1. CDR1 is MNHEY and CDR2 is SVGAGI in the germline V gene. V was pared by 6 bases and J by 2 bases, with 8 bases of the junction left unmatched. The CDR3 spans 15 residues.

V and J are TRBV7-9 and TRBJ2-5, with TRBD2 matching 7 bases. CDR1 and CDR2 (germline): SEHNR, FQNEAQ (reference sequence). This CDR3 spans 12 amino acids. V lost 10 bases to trimming and J lost 2 bases; unmatched junction nucleotides: 4. CDR3 sequence reads: CATRGGQETQYF. CDR3 bases: TGTGCCACCCGCGGGGGACAAGAGACCCAGTACTTC. The full variable domain, with the rest looked up from reference TRBV7-9 and TRBJ2-5, is DTGVSQNPRHKITKRGQNVTFRCDPISEHNRLYWYRQTLGQGPEFLTYFQNEAQLEKSRLLSDRFSAERPKGSFSTLEIQRTEQGDSAMYLCATRGGQETQYFGPGTRLLVL.

The rearrangement uses TRBV5-1 and TRBJ2-2; 8 bases are a match to TRBD2. Germline V gene data show CDR1 as SGHRS and CDR2 as YFSETQ. This CDR3 is built from 15 residues. The V segment lost 6 bases and the J segment 4 bases; nucleotides outside the gene matches: 8. The CDR3 sequence is CASTMVAGTTGELFF. As DNA, the CDR3 is TGCGCCAGCACTATGGTAGCGGGGACCACCGGGGAGCTGTTTTTT.

V gene TRBV5-1 combines with J gene TRBJ1-1; D might be TRBD1 (5 bases). The CDR3 contains 11 residues. V gave up 6 bases and J gave up 7 bases, with 10 bases separating them. Germline CDR1 reads SGHRS; CDR2 reads YFSETQ. CDR3 amino acids: CASITGGEAFF. The CDR3 DNA reads TGCGCCAGCATCACTGGGGGTGAAGCTTTCTTT.

The rearrangement uses TRBV7-9 and TRBJ1-5; 10 nucleotides match TRBD1. The CDR3 is 16 residues long. Germline V gene sequence: CDR1 SEHNR, CDR2 FQNEAQ (reference sequence). The V segment lost 4 bases and the J segment 0 bases; nucleotides outside the gene matches: 3. The CDR3 loop is CASSSWTGGSNQPQHF. The CDR3 region has the DNA TGTGCCAGCAGCTCCTGGACAGGGGGTAGCAATCAGCCCCAGCATTTT.

The chain has TRBV19 and TRBJ2-7; no clear D gene. Germline CDR1 and CDR2: LNHDA and SQIVND (reference sequence). This CDR3 is built from 15 residues. Trimming stripped 3 bases from V and 0 bases from J, with 12 bases between. The CDR3, as DNA: TGTGCCAGTAGTATCTCAGCCACAAGCTCCTACGAGCAGTACTTC. Residues: CASSISATSSYEQYF.

The V and J genes are TRBV2 and TRBJ1-3; D is ambiguous. V was clipped by 4 bases and J by 4 bases, with 8 bases between them. CDR1 SNHLY and CDR2 FYNNEI come from the germline V gene. The CDR3 has 13 residues. CDR3: CASSARFGNTIYF. CDR3 DNA sequence: TGTGCCAGCAGTGCCAGGTTCGGAAACACCATATATTTT.

The chain combines TRBV6-5 with TRBJ1-4, with 7 bases aligning to TRBD1. Germline V gene lookup returns CDR1 MNHEY and CDR2 SVGAGI. J lost 5 bases, V lost 6 bases, and 9 bases had no gene match. The CDR3 totals 15 residues. The CDR3, as DNA: TGTGCCAGCAGCAGCCTAGGGGGCGGGAATGAAAAACTGTTTTTT. Its translation: CASSSLGGGNEKLFF.

This chain's CDR3 is CASSLSGGGTGYTF. The CDR3 DNA reads as TGTGCCAGCAGCCTCAGCGGTGGGGGGACTGGCTACACCTTC. The chain is built from TRBV7-9 and TRBJ1-2; D perhaps matches TRBD1 (5 bases). Per germline, CDR1 SEHNR and CDR2 FQNEAQ (reference sequence). The CDR3 sequence is 14 residues long. V lost 5 bases, J lost 7 bases, and 17 bases lay in between.

V gene TRBV7-9 combines with J gene TRBJ1-2; 9 bases align to TRBD1. Germline CDR1 SEHNR, CDR2 FQNEAQ (reference sequence). Trimming took 5 bases from V and 8 from J; bases not matched to a gene: 12. This CDR3 has 15 amino acids. The CDR3 region is CASSAYRDRARGYTF. The CDR3 region has the DNA TGTGCCAGCAGCGCATACCGGGACAGGGCGCGGGGCTACACCTTC.

The chain links TRBV28 to TRBJ2-4; TRBD1 matches 7 bases. CDR3 length: 19 amino acids. CDR1 MDHEN and CDR2 SYDVKM come from the germline V gene. Trimming took 6 bases from V and 0 from J; bases not matched to a gene: 17. The CDR3 loop is CASRPDSFGTVVAKNIQYF. The CDR3 nucleotides are TGTGCCAGCAGACCCGATTCTTTCGGGACAGTGGTAGCCAAAAACATTCAGTACTTC.

Worth noting for this clone: Other DNA sequences in the same sample also yield this CDR3. CDR3 residues: CASSLSTDTQYF. CDR3 DNA: TGTGCCAGCAGCTTAAGCACAGATACGCAGTATTTT. This chain joins TRBV5-4 and TRBJ2-3; no definite D call. The ends were cut back, 2 bases at V and 0 bases at J, with 1 base in the middle. Germline V gene data show CDR1 as SGHNT and CDR2 as YYREEE (reference sequence). The CDR3 covers 12 residues.

This clone showed up just once. The chain uses TRBV6-4 and TRBJ2-2, with D perhaps assigned TRBD1 or TRBD2 (5 bases each). Trimming took off 8 bases at V and 5 bases at J, with 18 bases between the two ends. The CDR3 covers 15 residues. Per the germline V gene, CDR1 is MRHNA and CDR2 is SNTAGT. CDR3 nucleotides: TGTGCCAGCGGGGATGACAGCACGGGGACCGGGGAGCTGTTTTTT. This encodes CASGDDSTGTGELFF.

The V call is TRBV11-2, the J call TRBJ2-2, with 9 bases aligning to TRBD1. The CDR3 has 16 residues. Germline V gene lookup returns CDR1 SGHAT and CDR2 FQNNGV. Trimming took 5 bases from V and 5 from J; bases not matched to a gene: 9. Here the CDR3 DNA reads TGTGCCAGCAGCGCACAGGGGGCCCGATGGACCGGGGAGCTGTTTTTT. The encoded protein is CASSAQGARWTGELFF.

The chain links TRBV2 to TRBJ2-7; 7 nucleotides match TRBD1. The CDR3 loop spans 12 amino acids. Germline loops: CDR1 SNHLY, CDR2 FYNNEI. V was pared by 4 bases and J by 5 bases, with 2 bases of the junction left unmatched. CDR3 sequence (DNA): TGTGCCAGCAGTGGGGACAGTCACGAGCAGTACTTC. This codes for CASSGDSHEQYF.

V and J are TRBV5-1 and TRBJ2-5; tentative D call: TRBD2 (5 bases). V gave up 0 bases and J gave up 2 bases, with 14 bases separating them. CDR1 and CDR2 (germline): SGHRS, YFSETQ. This CDR3 is 16 amino acids long. The CDR3: CASSLVQGWRQETQYF. For the CDR3, the DNA is TGCGCCAGCAGCTTGGTTCAAGGGTGGAGGCAAGAGACCCAGTACTTC.

CDR3 DNA: TGTGCCAGCAAGGGCGACAACTCCTACAATGAGCAGTTCTTC. It codes for CASKGDNSYNEQFF. The V gene is TRBV2, the J gene TRBJ2-1; D gene uncertain. The germline V gene encodes CDR1 SNHLY and CDR2 FYNNEI. The V gene lost 7 bases and the J gene lost 0 bases, with 10 bases spanning the gap. The CDR3 totals 14 residues.